This T cell receptor (beta chain) is from a study of blood T cells in healthy people across ages. The use of a sample-barcoded 5' primer and a J-beta primer mix characterized a second PCR of about 7 to 12 cycles. There were at least 3 million CDR3-containing paired-end reads obtained from each sample. One entry per CDR3 protein, called by TCRdb with MiXCR from the 5' RACE reads. Of about 1.7 million distinct CDR3 sequences in the sample, over 25% were seen once. Researchers collected around 10 milliliters of peripheral blood from every single donor. The length of the CDR3 is 14 residues. Per the germline V gene, CDR1 is DFQATT and CDR2 is SNEGSKA (reference sequence). Germline trimming cut 4 bases from V and 14 bases from J; bases unmatched to any gene: 15. As to this clonotype: One base away lies a much larger clone, so this may be a sequencing read error.

This sequence joins TRBV20-1 and TRBJ2-1; 9 nucleotides match TRBD1. Source material: blood. This sequence originates from a woman between 25 and 40 years old in good health. The CDR3 sequence is CSAKGTGTAHMEFF. In DNA, the CDR3 is TGCAGTGCTAAGGGGACAGGGACCGCGCATATGGAGTTCTTC.